These 12 T cell receptor beta chains came from one sample sequenced in a study of blood T cell repertoires in COVID-19. Measured with immunoSEQ multiplex PCR; TCRdb has only the in-frame clones, and not every one. The sample lists hundreds of thousands of clones, approximately 87% occurring once. Input material: PBMCs or T cells enriched from blood (not recorded which). All receptors derive from a woman aged 45-65 years in a cohort exposed to, infected with or recovered from COVID-19 (not recorded which).

The rearrangement uses TRBV4-2 and TRBJ1-5, with TRBD1 identical over 7 bases. The CDR3 consists of 15 residues. CDR1 is LGHNA, CDR2 YNFKEQ, per germline. V lost 1 base to trimming and J lost 3 bases; unmatched junction nucleotides: 3. CDR3 residues: CASSQVGTVNQPQHF. The CDR3 DNA sequence: TGTGCCAGCAGCCAAGTAGGGACAGTCAATCAGCCCCAGCATTTT.

In this sample, this clone turned up a few times. This rearrangement joins TRBV28 to TRBJ2-1, with TRBD2 matching over 11 bases. CDR1 is MDHEN, CDR2 SYDVKM, per germline. V lost 5 bases and J lost 0; bases outside the gene matches: 6. The CDR3 is 17 amino acids. The CDR3 DNA reads as TGTGCCAGCAGTACCACTAGCGGGGGAATCTCCTACAATGAGCAGTTCTTC. This translates into CASSTTSGGISYNEQFF. Full variable domain (outside the CDR3, taken from reference TRBV28 and TRBJ2-1): DVKVTQSSRYLVKRTGEKVFLECVQDMDHENMFWYRQDPGLGLRLIYFSYDVKMKEKGDIPEGYSVSREKKERFSLILESASTNQTSMYLCASSTTSGGISYNEQFFGPGTRLTVL.

The V call is TRBV3-1 (or the pseudogene TRBV3-2), the J call TRBJ2-1; D unclear. Germline loops: CDR1 LGHDT, CDR2 YNNKEL (reference sequence). The CDR3 loop spans 17 amino acids. V was pared by 4 bases and J by 3 bases, with 19 bases between. The CDR3 loop is CASSLTYLDVLYNEQFF. CDR3 DNA sequence: TGTGCCAGCAGCCTGACTTATCTCGACGTCCTCTACAATGAGCAGTTCTTC.

This clone appeared once. The chain combines TRBV7-2 with TRBJ1-5, with D unresolved. Germline CDR1 SGHTA, CDR2 FQGNSA. The V gene lost 5 bases and the J gene lost 5 bases, with 13 bases spanning the gap. The CDR3 extends over 14 amino acids. The CDR3 loop reads CASSRRRPDQPQHF. The CDR3 DNA is TGTGCCAGCAGCCGGAGACGCCCAGATCAGCCCCAGCATTTT.

This clone occurred once. This sequence joins TRBV10-3 and TRBJ2-3; TRBD2 agrees at 10 bases. The V and J ends lost 8 bases and 2 bases, in that order; junction bases with no gene match: 4. Germline V CDR1 and CDR2: ENHRY, SYGVKD. The CDR3 has 14 amino acids. CDR3 in amino acids: CAIQRGGPTDTQYF. CDR3 coding DNA: TGTGCCATCCAGCGGGGGGGCCCCACAGATACGCAGTATTTT.

The rearrangement joins TRBV27 to TRBJ2-7; D gene ambiguous. This CDR3 has 16 residues. CDR1 and CDR2 from the germline V gene are MNHEY and SMNVEV (reference sequence). V lost 5 bases to trimming and J lost 2 bases, with 19 bases between them. Here the CDR3 DNA reads TGTGCCAGCAGTCCCCCCGGGTACACCCTCACCTACGAGCAGTACTTC. Protein sequence: CASSPPGYTLTYEQYF.

The chain recombines TRBV9 with TRBJ1-6; tentatively, D is TRBD1 (5 bases). The CDR3 extends over 15 amino acids. V gave up 4 bases and J gave up 10 bases, with 18 bases separating them. The V gene's germline CDR1 is SGDLS and CDR2 YYNGEE. The CDR3 loop is CASSPSAGSDSPLHF. As DNA, the CDR3 is TGTGCCAGCAGCCCCTCGGCAGGGTCGGACTCACCCCTCCACTTT.

This sequence joins TRBV7-2 and TRBJ2-2; TRBD2 is a possible D gene (6 bases). Trimming pared 6 bases from V and 6 bases from J, leaving 11 bases between. Looked up from germline, CDR1 is SGHTA and CDR2 is FQGNSA. This CDR3 spans 13 amino acids. CDR3 sequence reads: CASRPLAAGELFF. The CDR3 coding sequence is TGTGCCAGCAGGCCACTAGCCGCCGGGGAGCTGTTTTTT.

The table lists this clone with a count of one. V is TRBV15 and J is TRBJ2-5; D possibly corresponds to TRBD1 (6 bases). Trimming took 1 base from V and 1 from J, leaving 13 bases between them. CDR1 LNHNV and CDR2 YYDKDF come from the germline V gene (reference sequence). This CDR3 region has 16 residues. The CDR3 region has the DNA TGTGCCACCAGCAGAGTACAGGGAAGGTTCCAAGAGACCCAGTACTTC. This encodes CATSRVQGRFQETQYF. Combining the CDR3 with reference TRBV15 and TRBJ2-5 gives the whole variable domain DAMVIQNPRYQVTQFGKPVTLSCSQTLNHNVMYWYQQKSSQAPKLLFHYYDKDFNNEADTPDNFQSRRPNTSFCFLDIRSPGLGDTAMYLCATSRVQGRFQETQYFGPGTRLLVL.

The CDR3 bases are TGTGCCAGCAGCCGGGGACAGGGGCAAAACTCTGGAAACACCATATATTTT. This codes for CASSRGQGQNSGNTIYF. J is TRBJ1-3 and V is TRBV5-4; 10 positions agree with TRBD1. The V segment lost 4 bases and the J segment 0 bases; nucleotides outside the gene matches: 7. Germline CDR1 and CDR2: SGHNT and YYREEE (reference sequence). This CDR3 is 17 amino acids long.

This chain links TRBV4-2 with TRBJ1-3; 9 bases match TRBD1. Germline V CDR1 and CDR2: LGHNA, YNFKEQ. J lost 0 bases, V lost 2 bases, and 2 bases had no gene match. CDR3 size: 16 residues. The CDR3 bases are TGTGCCAGCAGCCAAAGGGACAGGGACTCTGGAAACACCATATATTTT. Translating gives CASSQRDRDSGNTIYF.

The J gene is TRBJ1-1, the V gene TRBV19; TRBD1 matches at 8 bases. The germline CDR1 and CDR2 sequences are LNHDA and SQIVND (reference sequence). V dropped 3 bases and J dropped 4; count of bases not matched to a gene: 7. This CDR3 spans 15 amino acids. The CDR3 is CASSIWQGAVTEAFF. The CDR3 DNA follows: TGTGCCAGTAGTATCTGGCAGGGGGCGGTCACTGAAGCTTTCTTT.